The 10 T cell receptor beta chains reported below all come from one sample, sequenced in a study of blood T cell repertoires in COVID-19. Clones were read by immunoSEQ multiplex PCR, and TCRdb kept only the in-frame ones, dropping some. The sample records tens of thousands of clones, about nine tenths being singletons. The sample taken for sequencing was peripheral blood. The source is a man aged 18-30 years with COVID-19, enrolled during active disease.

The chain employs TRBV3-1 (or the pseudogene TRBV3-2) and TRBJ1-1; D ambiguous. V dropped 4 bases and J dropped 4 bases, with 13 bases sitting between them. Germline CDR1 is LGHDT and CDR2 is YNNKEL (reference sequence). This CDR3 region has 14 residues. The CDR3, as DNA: TGTGCCAGCAGCCCACGGTCCGTTGGCACTGAAGCTTTCTTT. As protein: CASSPRSVGTEAFF.

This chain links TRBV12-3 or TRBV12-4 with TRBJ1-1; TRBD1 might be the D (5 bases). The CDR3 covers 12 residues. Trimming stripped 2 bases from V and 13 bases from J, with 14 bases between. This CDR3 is CASSLSDSVGFF. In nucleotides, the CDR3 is TGTGCCAGCAGTTTAAGTGACAGTGTCGGTTTCTTT.

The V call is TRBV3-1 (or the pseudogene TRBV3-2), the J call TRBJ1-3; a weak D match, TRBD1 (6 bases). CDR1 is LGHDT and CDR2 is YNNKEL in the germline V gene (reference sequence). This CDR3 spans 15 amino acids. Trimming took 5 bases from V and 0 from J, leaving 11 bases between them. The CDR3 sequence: CASSSPGDSGNTIYF. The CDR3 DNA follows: TGTGCCAGCAGCTCTCCAGGGGACTCTGGAAACACCATATATTTT.

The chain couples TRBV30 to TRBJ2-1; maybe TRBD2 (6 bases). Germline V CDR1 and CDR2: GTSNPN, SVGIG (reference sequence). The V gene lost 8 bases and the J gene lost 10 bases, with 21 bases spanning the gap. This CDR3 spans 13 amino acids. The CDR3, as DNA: TGTGCCCATCTTGGGCGGAGGGAAGGGGAGCAGTTCTTC. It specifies CAHLGRREGEQFF.

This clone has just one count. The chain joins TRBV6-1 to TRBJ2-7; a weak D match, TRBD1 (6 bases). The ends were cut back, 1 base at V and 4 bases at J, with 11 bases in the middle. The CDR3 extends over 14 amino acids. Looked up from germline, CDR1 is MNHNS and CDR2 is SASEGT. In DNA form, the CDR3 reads TGTGCCAGCAGTGAAGTTGGGGGCGGATACGAGCAGTACTTC. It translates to CASSEVGGGYEQYF.

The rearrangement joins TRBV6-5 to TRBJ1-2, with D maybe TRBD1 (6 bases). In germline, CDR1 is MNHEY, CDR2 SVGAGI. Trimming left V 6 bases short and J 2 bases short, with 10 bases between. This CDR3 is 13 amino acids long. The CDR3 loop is CASRQQGNYGYTF. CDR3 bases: TGTGCCAGCAGACAACAGGGAAACTATGGCTACACCTTC.

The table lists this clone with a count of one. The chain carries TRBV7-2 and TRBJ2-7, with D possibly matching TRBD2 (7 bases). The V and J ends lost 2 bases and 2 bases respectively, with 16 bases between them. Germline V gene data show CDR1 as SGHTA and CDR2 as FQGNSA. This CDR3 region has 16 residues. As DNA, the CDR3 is TGTGCCAGCAGCTTAAGTTCAAGAGGGGGGGCCTACGAGCAGTACTTC. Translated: CASSLSSRGGAYEQYF.

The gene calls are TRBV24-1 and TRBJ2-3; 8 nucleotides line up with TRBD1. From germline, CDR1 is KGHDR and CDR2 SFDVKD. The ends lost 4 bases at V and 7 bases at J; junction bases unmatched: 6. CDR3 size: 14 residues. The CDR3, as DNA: TGTGCCACCAGTGACAGAAACAGGGGGAATACGCAGTATTTT. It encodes CATSDRNRGNTQYF.

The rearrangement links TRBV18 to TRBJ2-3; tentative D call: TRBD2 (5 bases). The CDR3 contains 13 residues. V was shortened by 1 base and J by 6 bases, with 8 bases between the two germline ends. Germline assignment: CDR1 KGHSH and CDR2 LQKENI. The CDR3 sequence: CASSPLSGDTQYF. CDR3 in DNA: TGTGCCAGCTCACCACTATCGGGGGATACGCAGTATTTT.

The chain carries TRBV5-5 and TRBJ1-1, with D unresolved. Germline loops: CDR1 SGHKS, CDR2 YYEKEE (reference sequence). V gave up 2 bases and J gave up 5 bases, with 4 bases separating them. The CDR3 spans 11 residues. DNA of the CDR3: TGTGCCAGCAGCTTACGGACTGAAGCTTTCTTT. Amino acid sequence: CASSLRTEAFF.